The 12 T cell receptor beta chains below were found in one sample sequenced in a study of blood T cell repertoires in COVID-19. Only in-frame clones appear in the TCRdb table, and some are missing; sequencing was by immunoSEQ multiplex PCR. The table includes 110,000 or so clones, around 84% detected once. The sequenced sample consisted of peripheral blood. Receptors originate from a woman aged 40 to 50 with acute or convalescent COVID-19.

This clone has just one count. This sequence joins TRBV10-1 and TRBJ2-1, with 11 bases identical to TRBD2. The CDR3 runs 17 residues. With V trimmed by 2 bases and J by 4 bases, 7 bases remained unmatched. Germline V gene lookup returns CDR1 WNHNN and CDR2 SYGVQD (reference sequence). The CDR3 sequence: CASSERRTSGPYNEQFF. For the CDR3, the DNA is TGCGCCAGCAGTGAGCGGAGGACTAGCGGGCCGTACAATGAGCAGTTCTTC.

The chain uses TRBV6-2 or TRBV6-3 and TRBJ2-7; 10 positions match TRBD2. After removal of 2 bases from V and 5 bases from J, the junction contained 9 bases not matched to a gene. Germline CDR1 is MNHEY and CDR2 is SVGEGT. CDR3 length: 16 amino acids. Written as DNA, the CDR3 is TGTGCCAGCAGTTACGGGGGTTCCGGGACTAGCGACGAGCAGTACTTC. This codes for CASSYGGSGTSDEQYF.

This sequence joins TRBV7-5 and TRBJ2-2; TRBD2, the D gene given by the table, was not confirmed from the DNA. TRBV7-5 is annotated as a pseudogene. The CDR3 consists of 17 residues. DNA for the CDR3: TGTGTCAGAAGCTTCCTAGCGGGGGGGCCGAACACCGGGGAGCTGTTTTTT. Protein product: CVRSFLAGGPNTGELFF.

The genes are TRBV11-2 and TRBJ2-2; 9 nucleotides align to TRBD2. The V and J ends lost 1 base and 5 bases, in that order; junction bases with no gene match: 8. This CDR3 spans 17 amino acids. The germline V gene has CDR1 SGHAT and CDR2 FQNNGV. CDR3 sequence: CASSLVTAGGITGELFF. The CDR3, as DNA: TGTGCCAGCAGCTTAGTGACGGCGGGGGGGATAACCGGGGAGCTGTTTTTT.

This sequence joins TRBV2 and TRBJ2-5; 9 nucleotides agree with TRBD2. CDR1 and CDR2 (germline): SNHLY, FYNNEI. The CDR3 contains 15 residues. Trimming removed 6 bases from V and 2 bases from J; junction bases left unmatched: 7. The CDR3 protein is CASRLAGAPQETQYF. For the CDR3, the DNA is TGTGCCAGCAGACTAGCGGGCGCACCACAAGAGACCCAGTACTTC.

This rearrangement joins TRBV27 to TRBJ2-3; TRBD2 aligns across 12 bases. The trim removed 4 bases at V and 8 bases at J, leaving 4 bases unmatched. This CDR3 spans 14 amino acids. CDR1 and CDR2 from the germline V gene are MNHEY and SMNVEV (reference sequence). The CDR3 DNA follows: TGTGCCAGCAGTTCTAGCGGGGGGGCCGGTACGCAGTATTTT. It specifies CASSSSGGAGTQYF.

J is TRBJ1-4 and V is TRBV6-5, with D hard to call. The CDR3 totals 15 residues. V dropped 3 bases and J dropped 0 bases, with 8 bases sitting between them. The germline gives CDR1 MNHEY, CDR2 SVGAGI. CDR3 protein: CASSYIFATNEKLFF. DNA of the CDR3: TGTGCCAGCAGTTATATATTCGCAACTAATGAAAAACTGTTTTTT.

The chain carries TRBV9 and TRBJ1-3; 7 bases line up with TRBD1. The CDR3 extends over 19 amino acids. Germline V gene sequence: CDR1 SGDLS, CDR2 YYNGEE. Unmatched junction bases numbered 17, after V lost 3 bases and J lost 2 bases. This chain's CDR3 is CASSGWGTAEADAGNTIYF. The CDR3 nucleotides are TGTGCCAGCAGCGGATGGGGGACAGCGGAGGCAGACGCTGGAAACACCATATATTTT.

This chain uses TRBV9 with TRBJ1-1; D uncertain. Germline-derived CDR1 and CDR2 are SGDLS and YYNGEE. Trimming took 4 bases from V and 5 from J, leaving 9 bases between them. CDR3 length equals 12 residues. The CDR3 DNA reads TGTGCCAGCAGCACCCGAGGAACTGAAGCTTTCTTT. This codes for CASSTRGTEAFF.

This clone has more than one count but fewer than ten. The chain combines TRBV5-1 with TRBJ2-1, with 9 bases identical to TRBD1. Germline CDR1 reads SGHRS; CDR2 reads YFSETQ. The V segment lost 3 bases and the J segment 7 bases; nucleotides outside the gene matches: 8. CDR3 size: 15 residues. CDR3 sequence (DNA): TGCGCCAGCAGCTACTCCGGGACAGGGCGAAATGAGCAGTTCTTC. It specifies CASSYSGTGRNEQFF.

V is TRBV7-9 and J is TRBJ1-2; 8 bases agree with TRBD1. CDR3 length: 15 residues. J gave up 4 bases and V 5 bases, and 9 bases lay outside the gene matches. CDR1 SEHNR and CDR2 FQNEAQ come from the germline V gene (reference sequence). CDR3 sequence: CASSTPGGAGYGYTF. The CDR3 DNA reads as TGTGCCAGCAGCACTCCAGGGGGCGCCGGCTATGGCTACACCTTC.

The chain employs TRBV7-9 and TRBJ1-1; D gene ambiguous. The CDR3 spans 18 residues. The V gene lost 5 bases and the J gene lost 2 bases, with 24 bases spanning the gap. Germline-derived CDR1 and CDR2 are SEHNR and FQNEAQ (reference sequence). The CDR3 loop is CASSRPESTVIHNTEAFF. Here the CDR3 DNA reads TGTGCCAGCAGCCGCCCCGAGTCCACCGTTATCCACAACACTGAAGCTTTCTTT.